This T cell receptor (beta chain) was sequenced for a study of blood T cells in healthy people across ages. Study-wide context: About one barcoded beta molecule was captured per two T cells (by template switching). Whole-study results and caveats: Investigators viewed diversity estimates from one million T cells as underestimates, the study reported. PBMCs that were unsorted prevented a conclusive naive versus antigen-experienced comparison.

Alongside a J-beta primer mix, a sample-barcoded 5' primer served in a second PCR lasting roughly 6 to 12 cycles. TCRdb used MiXCR to reprocess the 5' RACE reads, holding one entry per CDR3 protein. The data show about 620,000 distinct CDR3 sequences, around 21% seen once. This CDR3 has 14 amino acids. From germline, CDR1 is DFQATT and CDR2 SNEGSKA (reference sequence). The V segment lost 1 base and the J segment 3 bases; nucleotides outside the gene matches: 3. A note on this clonotype: Its antigen is as yet unknown.

The chain combines TRBV20-1 with TRBJ1-5; 7 nucleotides agree with TRBD1. The clonotype originates from a man between 65 and 79 years old in good health. Sequencing used blood. The CDR3 nucleotides are TGCAGTGCTAGAGGCGGGACAGCCAATCAGCCCCAGCATTTT. Encoded protein: CSARGGTANQPQHF.